These T cell receptor beta chains were read from a single sample in a study of T-cell reconstitution after alpha-beta-depleted transplantation in children. Using its own MiXCR run on the PCR reads, TCRdb lists one record per CDR3 protein. The sample carries around 580,000 distinct CDR3 sequences, over 20% recorded once. Sequenced here: PBMCs, sampled before TCRalphabeta/CD19-depleted stem cell transplant. Source of these receptors: a boy in the first two years of life with Wiskott-Aldrich syndrome, due to receive a stem cell transplant. Both conserved end residues are part of each CDR3. Fields, in order: V gene, clone size, J gene, D gene, CDR3 DNA, CDR3 protein. D genes are given only for firm matches. For some rows the clone size is stated as once, few or many, or as a class when expanded; others skip it.

TRBV7-9	-	TRBJ2-1	TRBD2	TGTGCCAGCAGCTTGGGGGGACTAGCGGGAGCCTACAATGAGCAGTTCTTC	CASSLGGLAGAYNEQFF
TRBV2	-	TRBJ2-3	-	TGTGCCAGCAGTGGTGACTATTCTAGCACAGATACGCAGTATTTT	CASSGDYSSTDTQYF
TRBV7-8	few	TRBJ1-1	-	TGTGCCAGCAGCTTAGCTTCAGGGTTCACTGAAGCTTTCTTT	CASSLASGFTEAFF
TRBV5-1	many	TRBJ1-5	TRBD1	TGCGCCAGCAGCTTGGGGGACAGGGGCAATCAGCCCCAGCATTTT	CASSLGDRGNQPQHF
TRBV20-1	-	TRBJ2-7	TRBD2	TGCAGTGCTAGTAAGGCAGGCGGACTAGCGGGCTTCTCCTACGAGCAGTACTTC	CSASKAGGLAGFSYEQYF
TRBV30	-	TRBJ2-7	TRBD1	TGTGCCTGGAGTGGAACCGGGACAGGGAATCCCGAGCAGTACTTC	CAWSGTGTGNPEQYF
TRBV20-1	-	TRBJ1-2	-	TGCAGTGCGGCGCCCGGGGCCCCAAACTATGGCTACACCTTC	CSAAPGAPNYGYTF
TRBV20-1	-	TRBJ2-7	-	TGCAGTGCTAACCCGGGACGGCCCTACGAGCAGTACTTC	CSANPGRPYEQYF
TRBV10-1	-	TRBJ2-3	TRBD2	TGCGCCAGCGGATCCGGACTAGCGGTTGACACAGATACGCAGAATTTT	CASGSGLAVDTDTQNF
TRBV5-5	-	TRBJ2-1	-	TGTGCCAGCAGCTTGCGAGCAGGGAGCTCCTACAATGAGCAGTTCTTC	CASSLRAGSSYNEQFF
TRBV5-1	few	TRBJ1-1	-	TGCGCCAGCAGCTTGGGCCGGGAAGGAACTGAAGCTTTCTTT	CASSLGREGTEAFF
TRBV20-1	-	TRBJ2-2	-	TGCAGTGCTAGTTTAGGGAGGGGGGAGCTGTTTTTT	CSASLGRGELFF
TRBV6-2/TRBV6-3	-	TRBJ2-7	TRBD2	TGTGCCAGCTTGGGACTAGCGGGAGTCTACGAGCAGTACTTC	CASLGLAGVYEQYF
TRBV6-1	few	TRBJ1-6	-	TGTGCCACCACGGCCATCCCCTATAATTCACCCCTCCACTTT	CATTAIPYNSPLHF
TRBV18	-	TRBJ1-2	-	TGTGCCAGCCAGGACGGCTATGGCTACACCTTC	CASQDGYGYTF
TRBV24-1	-	TRBJ1-5	TRBD1	TGTGCCACCAGTGAAGGGACAGGGGGCTCTCAGCCCCAGCATTTT	CATSEGTGGSQPQHF
TRBV7-6	few	TRBJ2-7	-	TGTGCCAGCAGCTTAGTGGGGGGGCTGAGCTCCTACGAGCAGTACTTC	CASSLVGGLSSYEQYF
TRBV12-3/TRBV12-4	-	TRBJ1-2	-	TGTGCCAGCAGTTTAATGGCAGGCTATGGCTACACCTTC	CASSLMAGYGYTF
TRBV9	-	TRBJ1-3	TRBD1	TGTGCCAGCAGTCGTCAGGGGGAACCTGGAAACACCATATATTTT	CASSRQGEPGNTIYF
TRBV9	few	TRBJ2-4	TRBD2	TGTGCCAGCAGCGTAGGAGCGTCGAGCGGAGCCGGGAGGAACATTCAGTACTTC	CASSVGASSGAGRNIQYF
TRBV7-2	few	TRBJ1-2	-	TGTGCCAGCAGCTTACTCAGTTTCGATGGCTACACCTTC	CASSLLSFDGYTF
TRBV7-2	few	TRBJ2-2	-	TGTGCCAGCAGCTTAGGGGCAGCCGGGGAGCTGTTTTTT	CASSLGAAGELFF
TRBV15	-	TRBJ1-6	-	TGTGCCACCAGCACGGGGGGGAAAACAGGGACGTATAATTCACCCCTCCACTTT	CATSTGGKTGTYNSPLHF